The 29 T cell receptor beta chains listed next were all sequenced from one sample in a study of blood T cell repertoires in COVID-19. Using immunoSEQ multiplex PCR, the repertoire was profiled, and TCRdb retains in-frame clones only, with some absent. Here the sample spans over 350,000 clones, roughly 87% being singletons. Sequenced input: PBMCs or T cells enriched from blood (not recorded which). These TCRs come from a woman aged 18 to 35 with acute COVID-19.

The chain joins TRBV5-4 to TRBJ1-3; D is perhaps TRBD1 (6 bases). CDR1 and CDR2 from the germline V gene are SGHNT and YYREEE (reference sequence). This CDR3 contains 14 residues. V lost 1 base and J 2 bases, leaving 7 bases between the germline ends. CDR3 in DNA: TGTGCCAGCAGCTTGACAGGGCCTGGAAACACCATATATTTT. Translation gives CASSLTGPGNTIYF.

This clone was detected once. The chain employs TRBV2 and TRBJ1-5; D gene unclear. The CDR3 is made up of 14 amino acids. Per the germline V gene, CDR1 is SNHLY and CDR2 is FYNNEI. The V end was cut by 0 bases, the J end by 11 bases, with 14 bases between. CDR3 sequence reads: CASSEAAVLVTQHF. The CDR3 coding sequence is TGTGCCAGCAGTGAAGCGGCAGTCCTCGTGACCCAGCATTTT.

CDR3 nucleotides: TGTGCCAGCAGCTTAATAGCGGGGTTGGGAGGAAACACCATATATTTT. It encodes CASSLIAGLGGNTIYF. The chain uses TRBV11-2 and TRBJ1-3; D remains ambiguous. CDR1 and CDR2 (germline): SGHAT, FQNNGV. V gave up 2 bases and J gave up 4 bases, with 15 bases separating them. The CDR3 has 16 amino acids.

This clone showed up just once. The V and J genes are TRBV19 and TRBJ2-2, with TRBD2 identical over 14 bases. The germline CDR1 and CDR2 sequences are LNHDA and SQIVND (reference sequence). The CDR3 is 16 amino acids. J was trimmed by 5 bases and V by 3 bases; bases with no gene match: 2. In nucleotides, the CDR3 is TGTGCCAGTAGTATGACTAGCGGGGGGGCTACCGGGGAGCTGTTTTTT. Residues: CASSMTSGGATGELFF.

CDR3 DNA: TGTGCCAGCAGTAATTTCCCCAGGGGAGGGTTCTCTGGGGCCAACGTCCTGACTTTC. It codes for CASSNFPRGGFSGANVLTF. The chain carries TRBV6-2 or TRBV6-3 and TRBJ2-6, with D tentatively TRBD2 (7 bases). CDR3 length equals 19 residues. The germline V gene has CDR1 MNHEY and CDR2 SVGEGT. V dropped 5 bases and J dropped 0 bases, with 20 bases sitting between them.

The chain has TRBV6-5 and TRBJ1-1, with a possible D match to TRBD1 (5 bases). This CDR3 comprises 16 residues. Trimming took off 2 bases at V and 0 bases at J, with 13 bases between the two ends. The germline gives CDR1 MNHEY, CDR2 SVGAGI. This CDR3 reads CASSYEPNRLNTEAFF. For the CDR3, the DNA is TGTGCCAGCAGTTACGAGCCTAACAGGTTGAACACTGAAGCTTTCTTT.

Comment on this clone: In the same sample, other DNA sequences code for this CDR3. The chain links TRBV3-1 (or the pseudogene TRBV3-2) to TRBJ2-7, with TRBD2 identical over 7 bases. The germline V gene encodes CDR1 LGHDT and CDR2 YNNKEL (reference sequence). The CDR3 covers 13 residues. V lost 1 base to trimming and J lost 7 bases; unmatched junction nucleotides: 4. The CDR3 is CASSQGGGGEQYF. CDR3 in DNA: TGTGCCAGCAGCCAAGGGGGGGGAGGAGAGCAGTACTTC.

V gene TRBV7-8 combines with J gene TRBJ2-3, with D perhaps TRBD2 (5 bases). CDR3 length equals 15 residues. V lost 5 bases and J lost 1, with 13 bases in between. Looked up from germline, CDR1 is SGHVS and CDR2 is FQNEAQ. For the CDR3, the DNA is TGTGCCAGCAGCCGAGTGGATAGCGGCACAGATACGCAGTATTTT. Amino acids: CASSRVDSGTDTQYF.

The J gene is TRBJ2-2, the V gene TRBV5-4; 8 bases line up with TRBD1. J gave up 1 base and V 6 bases, and 2 bases lay outside the gene matches. Germline CDR1 and CDR2: SGHNT and YYREEE (reference sequence). This CDR3 comprises 14 residues. CDR3 nucleotide sequence: TGTGCCAGCATGGGACAGGTGAACACCGGGGAGCTGTTTTTT. Translation: CASMGQVNTGELFF.

This chain links TRBV4-3 with TRBJ2-6; D is perhaps TRBD2 (5 bases). V was clipped by 0 bases and J by 0 bases, with 9 bases between them. This CDR3 region has 17 residues. Per the germline V gene, CDR1 is LGHNA and CDR2 is YSLEER. The CDR3 DNA follows: TGCGCCAGCAGCCAAGATATCGGACTCTCTGGGGCCAACGTCCTGACTTTC. This translates into CASSQDIGLSGANVLTF.

The chain is built from TRBV7-7 and TRBJ2-1, with 9 bases fitting TRBD1. Germline assignment: CDR1 SSHAT and CDR2 FNYEAQ (reference sequence). The J segment lost 8 bases and the V segment lost 1 base, leaving 3 bases of the junction unmatched. The CDR3 runs 14 residues. DNA of the CDR3: TGTGCCAGCAGCTTAGTTACAGGGGGCCATGAGCAGTTCTTC. Its protein is CASSLVTGGHEQFF.

The V call is TRBV6-4, the J call TRBJ2-1, with D tentatively TRBD1 (5 bases). V lost 0 bases and J 2 bases, leaving 11 bases between the germline ends. CDR1 MRHNA and CDR2 SNTAGT come from the germline V gene. This CDR3 is 16 amino acids long. The CDR3 DNA reads as TGTGCCAGCAGTGACTCGCCGGACAACGCCTACAATGAGCAGTTCTTC. Translated: CASSDSPDNAYNEQFF.

The CDR3, as DNA: TGTGCCAGTAACGATGGGGGAGGGGGGAATGAAAAACTGTTTTTT. Translating it yields CASNDGGGGNEKLFF. The gene calls are TRBV19 and TRBJ1-4; TRBD1 might be the D (6 bases). Germline loops: CDR1 LNHDA, CDR2 SQIVND (reference sequence). This CDR3 spans 15 amino acids. Trimming left V 7 bases short and J 5 bases short, with 17 bases between.

V gene TRBV20-1 combines with J gene TRBJ2-3, with 7 bases identical to TRBD1. CDR3 length equals 15 residues. The V gene's germline CDR1 is DFQATT and CDR2 SNEGSKA (reference sequence). V shed 3 bases, J shed 4 bases, and the junction held 10 bases outside the gene matches. CDR3 loop: CSASWQGEISDTQYF. CDR3 DNA: TGCAGTGCTAGTTGGCAGGGGGAAATCTCAGATACGCAGTATTTT.

The V call is TRBV24-1, the J call TRBJ1-5; D may be TRBD1 (6 bases). Germline V CDR1 and CDR2: KGHDR, SFDVKD. Trimming took off 4 bases at V and 1 base at J, with 13 bases between the two ends. The CDR3 sequence is 16 residues long. CDR3 nucleotides: TGTGCCACCAGTGAAACAGGGCGGATGAGCAATCAGCCCCAGCATTTT. Translated, it gives CATSETGRMSNQPQHF.

This chain joins TRBV5-1 and TRBJ2-1; 7 bases align to TRBD2. The CDR3 has 15 residues. The germline V gene has CDR1 SGHRS and CDR2 YFSETQ. Trimming cost V 0 bases and J 6 bases; bases outside gene matches: 6. CDR3 coding DNA: TGCGCCAGCAGCTTGGTGGCGGGAGTGGGCAATGAGCAGTTCTTC. Translation: CASSLVAGVGNEQFF.

V usage is TRBV7-8 and J usage is TRBJ1-4; 8 positions agree with TRBD1. Trimming took 4 bases from V and 5 from J; bases not matched to a gene: 6. The CDR3 is 15 residues long. Germline assignment: CDR1 SGHVS and CDR2 FQNEAQ. Written as DNA, the CDR3 is TGTGCCAGCAGCTCACAGGGGGGCGCCAATGAAAAACTGTTTTTT. Its translation: CASSSQGGANEKLFF.

This chain connects TRBV19 to TRBJ1-5; no clear D gene. This CDR3 is built from 15 residues. Germline V gives CDR1 LNHDA, CDR2 SQIVND (reference sequence). Trimming left V 2 bases short and J 9 bases short, with 17 bases between. CDR3 nucleotides: TGTGCCAGTAGTATATCGCCCGGGTTGTTACGGCCCCAGCATTTT. This translates into CASSISPGLLRPQHF.

The V gene is TRBV10-1, the J gene TRBJ1-5, with D possibly matching TRBD1 (5 bases). The germline gives CDR1 WNHNN, CDR2 SYGVQD (reference sequence). The CDR3 covers 14 residues. With 3 bases removed from V and 4 bases from J, the gap between germline ends came to 10 bases. CDR3 in amino acids: CASSDQKGNQPQHF. The CDR3 region has the DNA TGCGCCAGCAGTGACCAGAAGGGGAATCAGCCCCAGCATTTT.

The rearrangement links TRBV2 to TRBJ2-1, with TRBD2 identical over 10 bases. The CDR3 is 14 amino acids. J gave up 2 bases and V 6 bases, and 1 base lay outside the gene matches. The germline CDR1 and CDR2 sequences are SNHLY and FYNNEI. The CDR3 nucleotides are TGTGCCAGCAGAGGGACTAGCGCCTACAATGAGCAGTTCTTC. Translating gives CASRGTSAYNEQFF.

The chain has TRBV7-9 and TRBJ2-7, with 7 bases that match TRBD2. Germline V gene data show CDR1 as SEHNR and CDR2 as FQNEAQ (reference sequence). This CDR3 has 15 amino acids. The junction had 11 bases not matched to a gene; V was cut back by 3 bases and J by 6 bases. CDR3 protein: CASSFQTSPLFEQYF. CDR3 nucleotides: TGTGCCAGCAGCTTTCAGACTAGCCCCCTCTTCGAGCAGTACTTC.

The V gene is TRBV11-2, the J gene TRBJ2-7; D might be TRBD2 (5 bases). Germline lookup yields CDR1 SGHAT and CDR2 FQNNGV. The V end was cut by 6 bases, the J end by 1 base, with 13 bases between. The CDR3 is made up of 14 amino acids. The CDR3 bases are TGTGCCAGCAGGAAACCGGGAAAATCCTACGAGCAGTACTTC. It codes for CASRKPGKSYEQYF. Variable domain in full (rest from reference TRBV11-2 and TRBJ2-7): EAGVAQSPRYKIIEKRQSVAFWCNPISGHATLYWYQQILGQGPKLLIQFQNNGVVDDSQLPKDRFSAERLKGVDSTLKIQPAKLEDSAVYLCASRKPGKSYEQYFGPGTRLTVT.

The chain is built from TRBV10-2 and TRBJ1-5; D not certain. The germline V and J ends were trimmed by 0 bases and 7 bases, with 10 bases remaining between them. The CDR3 totals 14 residues. CDR1 and CDR2 (germline): WSHSY, SAAADI. For the CDR3, the DNA is TGCGCCAGCAGTGAGTCGACGGGGTTCCAGCCCCAGCATTTT. Encoded protein: CASSESTGFQPQHF.

This clone was counted a single time. V is TRBV6-5 and J is TRBJ1-6; D perhaps matches TRBD1 (6 bases). There are 15 residues in the CDR3. V was trimmed by 7 bases and J by 0 bases, leaving 10 bases between them. Germline CDR1 is MNHEY and CDR2 is SVGAGI. Here the CDR3 DNA reads TGTGCCAGCATCGGGACAATCTCCTATAATTCACCCCTCCACTTT. Protein sequence: CASIGTISYNSPLHF.

The chain uses TRBV19 and TRBJ2-7, with 10 bases lining up with TRBD2. The germline V gene encodes CDR1 LNHDA and CDR2 SQIVND (reference sequence). J gave up 3 bases and V 1 base, and 3 bases lay outside the gene matches. CDR3 length equals 15 residues. CDR3 sequence reads: CASSIGTSGHYEQYF. As DNA, the CDR3 is TGTGCCAGTAGTATAGGGACTAGCGGACACTACGAGCAGTACTTC.

The CDR3 reads CASSLGGEAVGAFF. Here the CDR3 DNA reads TGTGCCAGCAGCTTAGGGGGGGAGGCTGTTGGAGCTTTCTTT. J is TRBJ1-1 and V is TRBV7-9, with a weak D call TRBD1 (5 bases). Germline V gene lookup returns CDR1 SEHNR and CDR2 FQNEAQ (reference sequence). V dropped 1 base and J dropped 10 bases, with 16 bases sitting between them. CDR3 length equals 14 residues.

The chain has TRBV5-5 and TRBJ2-3; 8 bases match TRBD2. The CDR3 has 14 amino acids. Germline V gene data show CDR1 as SGHKS and CDR2 as YYEKEE (reference sequence). V shed 0 bases and J 5 bases; nucleotides not matched to a gene: 2. The DNA of the CDR3 is TGTGCCAGCAGCTTGGATCTAGCGGGAGATACGCAGTATTTT. It codes for CASSLDLAGDTQYF.

The J gene is TRBJ1-1, the V gene TRBV27; 9 nucleotides match TRBD1. This CDR3 region has 15 residues. The germline CDR1 and CDR2 sequences are MNHEY and SMNVEV (reference sequence). J was trimmed by 4 bases and V by 3 bases; bases with no gene match: 6. The CDR3 loop reads CASSFGLTGGTEAFF. DNA of the CDR3: TGTGCCAGCAGTTTTGGGTTGACAGGGGGCACTGAAGCTTTCTTT.

This clone occurred a few times. An end of the junction differs from the germline gene, which may be a read error. The rearrangement links TRBV2 to TRBJ1-4, with TRBD1 identical over 8 bases. Germline CDR1 and CDR2: SNHLY and FYNNEI. The CDR3 is 14 amino acids. The CDR3 DNA follows: TGTGCCAGCAGGGAAGGACAGGGCCGAAGGTTTGAGTTTTTT. It codes for CASREGQGRRFEFF.